The clone carrying this T cell receptor (beta chain) was seen once. Measured with immunoSEQ multiplex PCR; TCRdb has only the in-frame clones, and not every one. The sample lists 55,000 to 65,000 clones, over 85% occurring once. The data belong to a study of T cell changes during pregnancy in multiple sclerosis. This CDR3 is 17 amino acids long. The sample here was peripheral blood, taken in the first trimester of pregnancy. This clonotype originated in a female donor in good health, enrolled as a control in a pregnancy study. V usage is TRBV21-1 and J usage is TRBJ2-7; TRBD1 was called by the table and not checked on the DNA. TRBV21-1 is designated a pseudogene. CDR3 nucleotide sequence: TGTGCCAGCAGCGCAATAAAGTCGCGACAGGGCCCCTACGAGCAGTACTTC. This sequence encodes CASSAIKSRQGPYEQYF.